The rows below give T cell receptor beta chains drawn from one sample of a study of blood T cell repertoires in COVID-19. Assay: immunoSEQ multiplex PCR; the TCRdb copy retains only in-frame clones and omits some. The repertoire has around 140,000 clones, about 87% of them found once; the top ten carry roughly 30%. The specimen sequenced was peripheral blood. These receptors all come from a human donor in a cohort sampled during active COVID-19. The conserved cysteine and the conserved F or W are not part of the CDR3 here. D genes are given only for firm matches.

J	D	V	CDR3
TRBJ2-7	TRBD1	TRBV18	ASSLPGGFYEQY
TRBJ2-7	NA	TRBV2	ASTLRRGSEQY
TRBJ1-3	TRBD1	TRBV19	ASRSGTGTGNTIY
TRBJ1-5	NA	TRBV3-1/TRBV3-2	ASSPGHSNQPQH
TRBJ1-3	NA	TRBV5-1	ASSRSSGGRSGNTIY
TRBJ1-3	NA	TRBV7-9	ASHNVGDTGNTIY
TRBJ2-3	TRBD2	TRBV5-1	ASRQPPGLAGVSTDTQY
TRBJ2-3	TRBD1	TRBV7-9	ASSLRDRGVTDTQY
TRBJ2-5	NA	TRBV18	ASSPQAAKTQY
TRBJ2-5	TRBD2	TRBV3-1/TRBV3-2	ASSQEGRGGLETQY
TRBJ2-7	NA	TRBV21-1	ASSNDTRCTGEKSEQY
TRBJ2-2	TRBD1	TRBV10-3	AIRQGADTGELF
TRBJ1-5	NA	TRBV3-1/TRBV3-2	ASSQGSGIDSNQPQH
TRBJ1-2	NA	TRBV11-2	ASSLAGSRGYT
TRBJ2-3	TRBD2	TRBV11-2	ASSFRDFPAAGVTQY
TRBJ1-2	TRBD1	TRBV2	ASRGQGYGYT
TRBJ2-1	NA	TRBV24-1	ATSPRSGSLYNEQF
TRBJ2-7	TRBD1	TRBV19	ASSIGQGFQQY
TRBJ2-7	NA	TRBV14	ASSQGRGPHEQY
TRBJ2-7	NA	TRBV6-5	ASSKQGSISYEQY
TRBJ2-3	NA	TRBV29-1	SVPGTFTDTQY
TRBJ2-7	NA	TRBV7-6	ASTGLAEQY
TRBJ2-1	TRBD1	TRBV5-1	ASSSGQGAEEQF
TRBJ2-7	TRBD2	TRBV4-3	ASSQDSGGLNEQY